This T cell receptor beta chain was identified in a study of T cells expressing NK-cell markers. Study details: Serological testing identified seven of the eight sequenced donors as HCMV-seropositive and one as seronegative.

General study findings and limits: The study did not resolve the HCMV specificity of expanded NKG2C+ T cell clones. Of the CD8+ T cell pool in about six donors, roughly 1.0-7.5% was accounted for by dominant NKG2C+ clonotypes.

CDR3 length: 13 residues. As for this clonotype: Its antigen is unidentified.

TCRdb re-called the 5' RACE reads and gives one entry per CDR3 protein, without DNA. The sample table includes about 160,000 distinct CDR3 sequences. The sample was blood T cells: a sorted CD56 or NKG2C T cell subset, CD4+ or CD8+ T cells, or bulk PBMC T cells (not recorded which). The chain carries TRBV12-3 or TRBV12-4 and TRBJ1-1. The receptor was isolated from a woman between 18 and 69 years old in good health. CDR3 residues: CASSLVGRGEAFF.